This entry features one TCR beta chain sequence. This entry comes from a study of human T cells and chemical hapten exposure. TCRdb redid the calling of the RACE reads with MiXCR, one entry per CDR3 protein. This sample yields approximately 97,000 distinct CDR3 sequences, of which 25% to 30% are seen a single time; 10% belongs to the top ten. Indicated time point: patch test 3, about 24 weeks after DPC sensitization. Stated treatment: therapeutic diphenylcyclopropenone sensitization with weekly scalp DPC. This sample comprised whole blood, obtained in connection with sensitization to the hapten diphenylcyclopropenone (DPC). The source is a man aged 40-49 years with alopecia areata. Some clones in this sample may be carry-over from other donors' samples.

The CDR3 nucleotides are TGCGCCAGCAGTCAGCAAGAGACCCAGTACTTC. This translates into CASSQQETQYF. The V and J genes are TRBV5-1 and TRBJ2-5; D is ambiguous. This CDR3 has 11 amino acids. CDR1 is SGHRS, CDR2 YFSETQ, per germline. The ends were cut back, 5 bases at V and 2 bases at J, with 4 bases in the middle.